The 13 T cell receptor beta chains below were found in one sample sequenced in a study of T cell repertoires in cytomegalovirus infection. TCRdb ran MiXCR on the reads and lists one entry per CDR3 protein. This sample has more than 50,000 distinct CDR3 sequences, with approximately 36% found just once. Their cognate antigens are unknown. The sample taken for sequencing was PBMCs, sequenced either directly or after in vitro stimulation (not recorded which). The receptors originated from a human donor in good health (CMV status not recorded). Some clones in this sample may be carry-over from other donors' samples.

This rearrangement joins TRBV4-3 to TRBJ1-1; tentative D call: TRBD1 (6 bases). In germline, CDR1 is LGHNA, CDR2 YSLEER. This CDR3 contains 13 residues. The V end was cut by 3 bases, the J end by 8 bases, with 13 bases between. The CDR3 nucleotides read TGCGCCAGCAGCCACCCCCGGGACAAAGAAGCTTTCTTT. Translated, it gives CASSHPRDKEAFF.

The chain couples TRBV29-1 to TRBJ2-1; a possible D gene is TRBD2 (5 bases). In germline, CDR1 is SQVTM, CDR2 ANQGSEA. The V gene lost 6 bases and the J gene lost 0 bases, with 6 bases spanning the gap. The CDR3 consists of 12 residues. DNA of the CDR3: TGCAGCGTACGGGGCTCCTACAATGAGCAGTTCTTC. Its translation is CSVRGSYNEQFF.

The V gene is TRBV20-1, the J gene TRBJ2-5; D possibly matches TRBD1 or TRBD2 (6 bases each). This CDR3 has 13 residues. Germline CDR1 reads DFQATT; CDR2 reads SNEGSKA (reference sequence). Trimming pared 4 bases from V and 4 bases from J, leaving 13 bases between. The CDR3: CSAMGGGSETQYF. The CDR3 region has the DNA TGCAGTGCTATGGGGGGCGGGTCAGAGACCCAGTACTTC.

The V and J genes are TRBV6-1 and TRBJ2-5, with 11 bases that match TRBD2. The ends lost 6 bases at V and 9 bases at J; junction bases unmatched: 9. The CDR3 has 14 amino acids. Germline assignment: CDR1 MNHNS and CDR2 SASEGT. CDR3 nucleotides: TGTGCCAGCAGACGCCTAGCGGGAGGCGAGGCCCAGTACTTC. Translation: CASRRLAGGEAQYF.

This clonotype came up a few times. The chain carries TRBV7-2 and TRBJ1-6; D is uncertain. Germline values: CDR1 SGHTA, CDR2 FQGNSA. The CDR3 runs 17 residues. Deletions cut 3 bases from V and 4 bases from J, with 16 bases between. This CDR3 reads CASSFDIRPGYNSPLHF. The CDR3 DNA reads TGTGCCAGCAGCTTCGACATCCGTCCGGGGTATAATTCACCCCTCCACTTT.

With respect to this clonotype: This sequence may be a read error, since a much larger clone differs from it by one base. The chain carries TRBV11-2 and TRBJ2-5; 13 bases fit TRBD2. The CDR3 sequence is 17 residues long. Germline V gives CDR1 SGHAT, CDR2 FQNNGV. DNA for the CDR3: TGTGCCAGCAGCCATCGACTAGCGGGAGGCCGTGGGGAGACCCAGAACTTC. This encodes CASSHRLAGGRGETQNF.

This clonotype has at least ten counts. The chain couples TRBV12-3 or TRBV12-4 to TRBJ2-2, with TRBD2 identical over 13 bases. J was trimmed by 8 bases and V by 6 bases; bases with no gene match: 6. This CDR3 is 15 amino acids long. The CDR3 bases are TGTGCCAGCAGCCGGACTAGCGGGAGTAGGGGGGAGCTGTTTTTT. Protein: CASSRTSGSRGELFF.

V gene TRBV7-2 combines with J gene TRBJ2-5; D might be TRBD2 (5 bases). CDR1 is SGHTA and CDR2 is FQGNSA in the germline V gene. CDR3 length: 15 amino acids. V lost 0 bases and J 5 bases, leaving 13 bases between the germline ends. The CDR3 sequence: CASSLALGRWETQYF. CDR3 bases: TGTGCCAGCAGCTTAGCATTGGGGAGATGGGAGACCCAGTACTTC.

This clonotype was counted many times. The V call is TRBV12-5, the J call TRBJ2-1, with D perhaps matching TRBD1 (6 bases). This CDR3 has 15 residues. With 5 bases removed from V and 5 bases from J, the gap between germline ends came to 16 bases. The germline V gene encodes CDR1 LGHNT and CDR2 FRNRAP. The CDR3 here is CASGSRDTGHNEQFF. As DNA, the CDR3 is TGTGCTAGTGGTAGCCGGGACACAGGTCACAATGAGCAGTTCTTC.

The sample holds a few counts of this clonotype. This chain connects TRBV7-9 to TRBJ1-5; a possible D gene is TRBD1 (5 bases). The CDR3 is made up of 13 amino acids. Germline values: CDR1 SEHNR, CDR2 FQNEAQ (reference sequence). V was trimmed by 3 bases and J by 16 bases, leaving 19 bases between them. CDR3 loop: CASSFSRGHDRHF. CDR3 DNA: TGTGCCAGCAGCTTTTCTAGGGGCCACGACCGTCATTTT.

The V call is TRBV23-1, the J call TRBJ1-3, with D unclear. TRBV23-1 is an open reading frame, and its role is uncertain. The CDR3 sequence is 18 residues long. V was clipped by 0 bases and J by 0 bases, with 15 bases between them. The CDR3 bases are TGCGCCAGCAGTCAATCGGCCCCGCAGGTTCCCTCTGGAAACACCATATATTTT. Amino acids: CASSQSAPQVPSGNTIYF.

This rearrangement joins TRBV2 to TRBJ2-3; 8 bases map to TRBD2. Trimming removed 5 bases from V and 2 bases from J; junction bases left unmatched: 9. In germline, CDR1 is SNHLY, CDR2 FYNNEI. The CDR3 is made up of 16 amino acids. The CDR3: CASSYYGGGFTDTQYF. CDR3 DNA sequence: TGTGCCAGCAGTTACTACGGGGGGGGGTTCACAGATACGCAGTATTTT.

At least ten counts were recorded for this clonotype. Written as DNA, the CDR3 is TGTGCCAGCAGCCCCGACCCGGGACAAACTTATGGCTACACCTTC. Amino acid sequence: CASSPDPGQTYGYTF. The chain combines TRBV7-2 with TRBJ1-2, with a tentative D call TRBD1 (6 bases). V lost 5 bases and J lost 5, with 18 bases in between. The CDR3 runs 15 residues. The V gene's germline CDR1 is SGHTA and CDR2 FQGNSA.